Here is one T cell receptor (beta chain) with its context. From germline, CDR1 is MDHEN and CDR2 SYDVKM. The CDR3 loop spans 12 amino acids. Trimming took 4 bases from V and 5 from J, leaving 8 bases between them. The data were produced by immunoSEQ multiplex PCR, yet TCRdb's version contains in-frame clones alone and is incomplete. The sample lists 75,000 to 90,000 clones; 95% were seen once. These data originate in a study of technical replicates of blood from a few donors. V and J are TRBV28 and TRBJ2-5; D may be TRBD2 (6 bases). The sequence was collected from a human donor in good health. Specimen: T cells isolated from PBMCs. CDR3 in amino acids: CASSWGRETQYF. The CDR3 DNA is TGTGCCAGCAGTTGGGGGAGGGAGACCCAGTACTTC.